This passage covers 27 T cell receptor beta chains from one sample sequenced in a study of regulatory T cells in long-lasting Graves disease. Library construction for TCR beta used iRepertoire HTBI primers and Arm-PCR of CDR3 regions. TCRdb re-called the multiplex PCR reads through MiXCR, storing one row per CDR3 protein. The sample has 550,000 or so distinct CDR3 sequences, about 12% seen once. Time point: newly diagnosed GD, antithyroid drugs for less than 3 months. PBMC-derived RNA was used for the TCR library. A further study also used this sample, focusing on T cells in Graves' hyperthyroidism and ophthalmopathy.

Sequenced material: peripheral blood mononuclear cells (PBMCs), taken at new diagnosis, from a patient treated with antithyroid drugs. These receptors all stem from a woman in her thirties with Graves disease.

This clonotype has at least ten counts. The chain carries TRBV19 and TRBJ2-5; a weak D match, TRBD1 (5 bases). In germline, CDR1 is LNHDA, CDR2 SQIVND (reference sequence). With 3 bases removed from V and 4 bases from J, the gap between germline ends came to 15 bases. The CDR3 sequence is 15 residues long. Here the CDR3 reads CASSIQGHQGETQYF. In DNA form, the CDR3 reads TGTGCCAGTAGTATCCAAGGTCACCAGGGAGAGACCCAGTACTTC.

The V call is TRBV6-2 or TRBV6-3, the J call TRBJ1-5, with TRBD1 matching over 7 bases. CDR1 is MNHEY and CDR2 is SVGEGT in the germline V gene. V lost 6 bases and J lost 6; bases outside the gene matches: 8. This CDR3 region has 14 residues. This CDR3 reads CASRADRASQPQHF. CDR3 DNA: TGTGCCAGCAGGGCAGACAGGGCAAGTCAGCCCCAGCATTTT.

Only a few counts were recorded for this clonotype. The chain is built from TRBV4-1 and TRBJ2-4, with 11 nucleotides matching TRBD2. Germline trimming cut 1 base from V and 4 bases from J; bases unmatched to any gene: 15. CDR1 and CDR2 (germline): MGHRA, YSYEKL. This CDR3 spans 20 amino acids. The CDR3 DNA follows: TGCGCCAGCAGCCAAGTCCCTTTTAGCGGGAGGGCCGAAGGTAAAAACATTCAGTACTTC. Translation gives CASSQVPFSGRAEGKNIQYF.

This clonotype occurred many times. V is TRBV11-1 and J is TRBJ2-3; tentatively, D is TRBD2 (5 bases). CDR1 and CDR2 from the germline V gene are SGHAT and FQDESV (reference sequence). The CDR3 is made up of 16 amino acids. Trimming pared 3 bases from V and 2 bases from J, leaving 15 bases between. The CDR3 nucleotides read TGTGCCAGCAGCTTTTTCCCTAGCCGCTTCACAGATACGCAGTATTTT. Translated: CASSFFPSRFTDTQYF.

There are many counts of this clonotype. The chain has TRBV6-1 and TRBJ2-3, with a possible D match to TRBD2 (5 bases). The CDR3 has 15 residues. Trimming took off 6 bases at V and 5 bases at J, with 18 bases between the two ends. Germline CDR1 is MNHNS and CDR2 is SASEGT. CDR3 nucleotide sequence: TGTGCCAGCAGCCTTTCGGGGAGTCAGGTAGATACGCAGTATTTT. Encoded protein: CASSLSGSQVDTQYF.

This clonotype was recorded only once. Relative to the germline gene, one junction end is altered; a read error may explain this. The CDR3 coding sequence is TGCAGCGTCTTGGGTATTCTTGGGACAGGGGATGTAAGTGGACCCGGAAAGACCATATATTTT. Translated: CSVLGILGTGDVSGPGKTIYF. The chain uses TRBV29-1 and TRBJ1-3; TRBD1 aligns across 10 bases. The CDR3 covers 21 residues. Germline values: CDR1 SQVTM, CDR2 ANQGSEA. Full variable domain (outside the CDR3, taken from reference TRBV29-1 and TRBJ1-3): SAVISQKPSRDICQRGTSLTIQCQVDSQVTMMFWYRQQPGQSLTLIATANQGSEATYESGFVIDKFPISRPNLTFSTLTVSNMSPEDSSIYLCSVLGILGTGDVSGPGKTIYFGEGSWLTVV.

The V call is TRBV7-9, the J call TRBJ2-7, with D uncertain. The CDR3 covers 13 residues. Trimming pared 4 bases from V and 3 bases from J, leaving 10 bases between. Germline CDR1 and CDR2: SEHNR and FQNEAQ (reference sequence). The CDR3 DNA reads TGTGCCAGCAGCTCTTGGACCCTCTACGAGCAGTACTTC. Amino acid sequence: CASSSWTLYEQYF.

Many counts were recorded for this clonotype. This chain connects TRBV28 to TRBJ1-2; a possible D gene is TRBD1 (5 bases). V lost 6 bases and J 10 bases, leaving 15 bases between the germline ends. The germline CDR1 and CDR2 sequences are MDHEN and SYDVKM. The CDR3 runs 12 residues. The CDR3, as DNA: TGTGCCAGCAGCAATGGCCCCAGGGACTACACCTTC. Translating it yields CASSNGPRDYTF.

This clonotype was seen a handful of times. Here the CDR3 reads CAWNHPGTSTRYEQYF. The CDR3, as DNA: TGTGCCTGGAACCACCCCGGGACTAGCACGCGCTACGAGCAGTACTTC. The chain couples TRBV30 to TRBJ2-7; TRBD2 aligns across 9 bases. Looked up from germline, CDR1 is GTSNPN and CDR2 is SVGIG (reference sequence). V dropped 4 bases and J dropped 3; count of bases not matched to a gene: 13. The CDR3 is made up of 16 amino acids.

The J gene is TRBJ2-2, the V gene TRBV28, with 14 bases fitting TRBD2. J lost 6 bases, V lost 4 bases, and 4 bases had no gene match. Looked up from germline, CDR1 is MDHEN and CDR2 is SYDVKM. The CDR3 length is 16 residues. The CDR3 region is CASSSKTSGRAGELFF. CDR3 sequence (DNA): TGTGCCAGCAGTTCAAAGACTAGCGGGAGGGCCGGGGAGCTGTTTTTT.

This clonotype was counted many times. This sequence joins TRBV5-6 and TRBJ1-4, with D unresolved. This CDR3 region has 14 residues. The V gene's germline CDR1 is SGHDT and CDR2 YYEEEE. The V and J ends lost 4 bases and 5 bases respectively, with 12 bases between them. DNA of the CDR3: TGTGCCAGCAGCCTGCGAGGGATAAATGAAAAACTGTTTTTT. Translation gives CASSLRGINEKLFF.

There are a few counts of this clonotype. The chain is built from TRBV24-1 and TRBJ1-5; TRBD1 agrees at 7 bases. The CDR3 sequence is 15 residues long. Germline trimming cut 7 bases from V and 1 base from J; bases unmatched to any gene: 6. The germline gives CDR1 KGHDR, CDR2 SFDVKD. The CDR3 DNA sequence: TGTGCCACCAGCGATACAGGGGTCAGCAATCAGCCCCAGCATTTT. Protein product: CATSDTGVSNQPQHF.

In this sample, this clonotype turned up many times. CDR3 in DNA: TGTGCCAGCAGTCCCACAGGGTTGGTGAACACTGAAGCTTTCTTT. It specifies CASSPTGLVNTEAFF. This sequence joins TRBV12-3 or TRBV12-4 and TRBJ1-1; the D gene is possibly TRBD1 (6 bases). V was trimmed by 5 bases and J by 0 bases, leaving 13 bases between them. This CDR3 is built from 15 residues.

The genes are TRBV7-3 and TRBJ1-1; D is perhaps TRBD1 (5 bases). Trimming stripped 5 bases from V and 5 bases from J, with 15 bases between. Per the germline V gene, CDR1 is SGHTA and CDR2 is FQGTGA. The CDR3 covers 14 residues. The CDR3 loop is CASSPGGGETEAFF. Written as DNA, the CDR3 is TGTGCCAGCAGCCCCGGGGGGGGAGAGACTGAAGCTTTCTTT.

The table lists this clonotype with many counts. The CDR3 DNA reads as TGTGCCATCCGAGCGGGAGGAAACACCGGGGAGCTGTTTTTT. Protein: CAIRAGGNTGELFF. The chain recombines TRBV24-1 with TRBJ2-2; 9 bases match TRBD2. The CDR3 totals 14 residues. The V segment lost 11 bases and the J segment 2 bases; nucleotides outside the gene matches: 5. Germline V gene sequence: CDR1 KGHDR, CDR2 SFDVKD.

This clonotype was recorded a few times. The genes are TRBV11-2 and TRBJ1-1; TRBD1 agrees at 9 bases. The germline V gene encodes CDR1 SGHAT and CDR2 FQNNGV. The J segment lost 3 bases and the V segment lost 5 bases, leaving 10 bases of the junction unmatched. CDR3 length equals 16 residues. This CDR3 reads CASSRTLGQGHTEAFF. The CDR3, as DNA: TGTGCCAGCAGCCGAACTTTGGGACAGGGACACACTGAAGCTTTCTTT.

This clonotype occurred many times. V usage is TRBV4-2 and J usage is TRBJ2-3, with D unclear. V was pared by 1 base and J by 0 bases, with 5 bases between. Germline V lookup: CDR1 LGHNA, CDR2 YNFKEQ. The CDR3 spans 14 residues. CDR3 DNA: TGTGCCAGCAGCCAAGGGCCAAGCACAGATACGCAGTATTTT. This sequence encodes CASSQGPSTDTQYF.

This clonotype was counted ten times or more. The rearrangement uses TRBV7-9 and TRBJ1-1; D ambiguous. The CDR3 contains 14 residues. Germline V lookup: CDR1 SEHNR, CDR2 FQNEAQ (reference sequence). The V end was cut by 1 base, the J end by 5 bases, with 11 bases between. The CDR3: CASSLGALGTEAFF. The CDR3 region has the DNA TGTGCCAGCAGCTTAGGAGCCCTCGGGACTGAAGCTTTCTTT.

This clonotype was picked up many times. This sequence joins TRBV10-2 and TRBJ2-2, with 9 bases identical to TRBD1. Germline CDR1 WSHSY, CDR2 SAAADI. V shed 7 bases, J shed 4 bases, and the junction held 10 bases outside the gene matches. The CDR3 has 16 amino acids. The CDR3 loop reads CASINSGTGSTGELFF. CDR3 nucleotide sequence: TGCGCCAGCATTAACTCCGGGACAGGGTCCACCGGGGAGCTGTTTTTT.

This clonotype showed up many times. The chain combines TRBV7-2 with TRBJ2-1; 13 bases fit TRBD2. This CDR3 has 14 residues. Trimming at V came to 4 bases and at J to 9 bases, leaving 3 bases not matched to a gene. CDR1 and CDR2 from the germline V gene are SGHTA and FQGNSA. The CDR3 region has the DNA TGTGCCAGCAGCTCGGGACTAGCGGGACCTGAGCAGTTCTTC. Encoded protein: CASSSGLAGPEQFF.

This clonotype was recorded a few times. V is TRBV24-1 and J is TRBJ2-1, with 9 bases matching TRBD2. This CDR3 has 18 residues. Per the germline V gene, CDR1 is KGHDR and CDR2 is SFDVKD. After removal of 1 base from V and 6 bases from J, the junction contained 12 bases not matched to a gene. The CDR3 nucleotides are TGTGCCACCAGTGATTTCCCAATTACTAGCGGGTCGGGCAATGAGCAGTTCTTC. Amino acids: CATSDFPITSGSGNEQFF.

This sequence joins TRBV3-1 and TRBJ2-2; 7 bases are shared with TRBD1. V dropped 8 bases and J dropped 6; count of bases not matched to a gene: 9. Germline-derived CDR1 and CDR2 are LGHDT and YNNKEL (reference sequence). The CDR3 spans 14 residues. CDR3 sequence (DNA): TGTGCCAGCGGACCCGACAGGGCCCCCGGGGAGCTGTTTTTT. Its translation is CASGPDRAPGELFF.

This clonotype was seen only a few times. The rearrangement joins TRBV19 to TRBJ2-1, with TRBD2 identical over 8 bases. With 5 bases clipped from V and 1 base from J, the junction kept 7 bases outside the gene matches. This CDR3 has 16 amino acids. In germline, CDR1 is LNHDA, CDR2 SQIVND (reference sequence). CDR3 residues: CASSPGGGRSYNEQFF. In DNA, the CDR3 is TGTGCCAGTAGTCCCGGGGGCGGGAGGTCCTACAATGAGCAGTTCTTC.

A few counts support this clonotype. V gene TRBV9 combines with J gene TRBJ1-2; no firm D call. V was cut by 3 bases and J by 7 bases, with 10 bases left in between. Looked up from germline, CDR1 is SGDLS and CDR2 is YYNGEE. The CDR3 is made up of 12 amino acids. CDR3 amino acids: CASSGTFGGYTF. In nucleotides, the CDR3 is TGTGCCAGCAGCGGTACATTCGGTGGCTACACCTTC. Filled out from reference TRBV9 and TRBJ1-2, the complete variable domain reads DSGVTQTPKHLITATGQRVTLRCSPRSGDLSVYWYQQSLDQGLQFLIQYYNGEERAKGNILERFSAQQFPDLHSELNLSSLELGDSALYFCASSGTFGGYTFGSGTRLTVV.

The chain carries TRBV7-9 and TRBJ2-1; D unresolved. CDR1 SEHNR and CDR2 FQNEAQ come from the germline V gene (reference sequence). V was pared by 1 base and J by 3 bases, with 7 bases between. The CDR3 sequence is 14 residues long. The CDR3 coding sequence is TGTGCCAGCAGCTTAGACGGGTTCTACAATGAGCAGTTCTTC. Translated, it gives CASSLDGFYNEQFF.

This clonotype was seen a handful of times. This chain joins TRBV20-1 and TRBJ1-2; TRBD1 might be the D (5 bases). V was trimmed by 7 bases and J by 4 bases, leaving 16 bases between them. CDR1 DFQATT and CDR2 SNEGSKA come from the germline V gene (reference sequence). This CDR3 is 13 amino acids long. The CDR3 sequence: CSVHSGGVYGYTF. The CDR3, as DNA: TGCAGTGTTCACTCAGGAGGGGTCTATGGCTACACCTTC.

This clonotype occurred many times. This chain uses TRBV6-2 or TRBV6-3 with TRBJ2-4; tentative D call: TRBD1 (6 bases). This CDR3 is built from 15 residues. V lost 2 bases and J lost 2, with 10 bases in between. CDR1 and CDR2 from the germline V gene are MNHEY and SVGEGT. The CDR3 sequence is CASSYTGLSKNIQYF. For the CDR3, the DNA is TGTGCCAGCAGTTACACAGGGTTGTCCAAAAACATTCAGTACTTC.